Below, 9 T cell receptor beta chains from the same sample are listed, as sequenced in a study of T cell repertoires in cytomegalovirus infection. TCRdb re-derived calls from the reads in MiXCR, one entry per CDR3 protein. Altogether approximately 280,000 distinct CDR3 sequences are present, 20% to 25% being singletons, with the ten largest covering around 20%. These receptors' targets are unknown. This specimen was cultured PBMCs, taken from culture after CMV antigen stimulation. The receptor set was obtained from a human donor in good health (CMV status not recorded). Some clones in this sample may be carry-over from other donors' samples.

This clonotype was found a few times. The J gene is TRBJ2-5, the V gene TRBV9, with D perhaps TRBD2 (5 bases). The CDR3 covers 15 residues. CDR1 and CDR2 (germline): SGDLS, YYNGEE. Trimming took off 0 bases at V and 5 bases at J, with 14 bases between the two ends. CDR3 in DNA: TGTGCCAGCAGCGTAGAAACCCGGGATGCGGAGACCCAGTACTTC. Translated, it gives CASSVETRDAETQYF.

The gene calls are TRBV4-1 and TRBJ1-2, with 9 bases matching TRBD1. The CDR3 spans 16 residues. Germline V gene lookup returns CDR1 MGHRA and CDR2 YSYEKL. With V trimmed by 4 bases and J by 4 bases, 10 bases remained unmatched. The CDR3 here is CASSRTTGGSFYGYTF. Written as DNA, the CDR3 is TGCGCCAGCAGCCGAACAACAGGGGGCTCTTTCTATGGCTACACCTTC.

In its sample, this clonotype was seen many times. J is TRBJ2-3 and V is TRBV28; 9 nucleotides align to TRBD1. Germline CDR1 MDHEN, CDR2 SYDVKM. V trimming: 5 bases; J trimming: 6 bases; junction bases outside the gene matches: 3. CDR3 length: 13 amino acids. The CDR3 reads CASSGTGRDTQYF. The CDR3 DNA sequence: TGTGCCAGCAGTGGGACAGGGAGGGATACGCAGTATTTT.

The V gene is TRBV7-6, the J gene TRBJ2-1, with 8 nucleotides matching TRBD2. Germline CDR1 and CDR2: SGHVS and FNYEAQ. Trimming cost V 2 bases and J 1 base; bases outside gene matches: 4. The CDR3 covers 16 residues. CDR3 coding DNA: TGTGCCAGCAGCTTAAACCTAGCGGGTTCCTACAATGAGCAGTTCTTC. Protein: CASSLNLAGSYNEQFF.

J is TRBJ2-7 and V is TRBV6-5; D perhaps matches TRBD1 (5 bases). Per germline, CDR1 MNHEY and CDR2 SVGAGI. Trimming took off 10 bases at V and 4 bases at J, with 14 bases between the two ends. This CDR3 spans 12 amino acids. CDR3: CATRGRAYEQYF. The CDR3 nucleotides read TGTGCCACAAGGGGCAGGGCGTACGAGCAGTACTTC.

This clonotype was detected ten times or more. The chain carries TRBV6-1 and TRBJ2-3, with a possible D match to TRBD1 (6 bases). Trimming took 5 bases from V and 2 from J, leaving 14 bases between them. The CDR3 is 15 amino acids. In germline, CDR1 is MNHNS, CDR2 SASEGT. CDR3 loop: CASSRRDTSTDTQYF. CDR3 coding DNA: TGTGCCAGCAGTAGAAGGGACACTTCCACAGATACGCAGTATTTT.

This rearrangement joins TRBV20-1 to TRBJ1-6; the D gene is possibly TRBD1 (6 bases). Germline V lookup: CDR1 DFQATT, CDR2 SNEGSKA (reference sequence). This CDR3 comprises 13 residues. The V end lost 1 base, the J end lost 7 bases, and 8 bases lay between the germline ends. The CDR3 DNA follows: TGCAGTGCTAGAGGACAGGACAATTCACCCCTCCACTTT. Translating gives CSARGQDNSPLHF.

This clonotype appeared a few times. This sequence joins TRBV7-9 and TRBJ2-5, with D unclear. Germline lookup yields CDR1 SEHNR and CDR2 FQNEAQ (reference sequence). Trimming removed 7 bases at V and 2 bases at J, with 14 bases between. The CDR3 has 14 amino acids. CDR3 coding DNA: TGTGCCAGCACCGTCAGCGTGACTCAAGAGACCCAGTACTTC. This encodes CASTVSVTQETQYF.

The CDR3 loop reads CASSDKTSGYNEQFF. The CDR3, as DNA: TGTGCCAGCAGTGACAAGACTAGCGGCTACAATGAGCAGTTCTTC. This sequence joins TRBV6-4 and TRBJ2-1; 9 positions match TRBD2. Germline assignment: CDR1 MRHNA and CDR2 SNTAGT. The trim removed 2 bases at V and 3 bases at J, leaving 2 bases unmatched. The CDR3 spans 15 residues.